The rows below give T cell receptor beta chains drawn from one sample of a study of shared clonotypes between healthy human individuals. Method: immunoSEQ multiplex PCR; TCRdb's copy keeps in-frame clones and lacks some. The sample consists of about 490,000 clones, 70% to 85% of them appearing once. The sequenced sample was PBMCs. These receptors all come from a woman between 40 and 55 years old in good health. Some clones in this sample may be carry-over from other donors' samples. Each CDR3 is given with its conserved first and last residue. A D gene is named only where the DNA matches it firmly. Clone size is stated in some rows and not others, as once, few, many or a class when expanded.

>TRBJ2-7|TRBV6-1|-|-
TGTGCCAGCAGTGGAAGTGGTTCCTACGAGCAGTACTTC
CASSGSGSYEQYF
>TRBJ2-2|TRBV11-1|-|-
TGTGCCAGCAGCCCGAGCGGGTCACGCCTCAACACCGGGGAGCTGTTTTTT
CASSPSGSRLNTGELFF
>TRBJ2-7|TRBV5-1|-|-
TGCGCCAGCAGGCAGGGGTCAATCTCCTACGAGCAGTACTTC
CASRQGSISYEQYF
>TRBJ2-5|TRBV27|-|-
TGTGCCAGCAGTTTGAGTAGGGGAGGCCAAGAGACCCAGTACTTC
CASSLSRGGQETQYF
>TRBJ2-1|TRBV5-1|-|TRBD2
TGCGCCAGCAGCTTGATCTCTGAGCGGGAGGTTGAGCAGTTCTTC
CASSLISEREVEQFF
>TRBJ1-1|TRBV18|-|-
TGTGCCAGCTCACCACGCGGCCAGGGCAACGTGGGCACTGAAGCTTTCTTT
CASSPRGQGNVGTEAFF
>TRBJ2-3|TRBV21-1|-|-
TGTGCCAGCAGCAAACACGAATTCAGGCTACTTAGCACAGATACGCAGTATTTT
CASSKHEFRLLSTDTQYF
>TRBJ1-2|TRBV4-1|-|TRBD1
TGCGCCAGCAGCCAAGAGAGACTGAGGGACAGCCGCAACTATGGCTACACCTTC
CASSQERLRDSRNYGYTF
>TRBJ1-5|TRBV28|once|-
TGTGCCAGTAGTTTGGGCCAGCACAATCAGCCCCAGCATTTT
CASSLGQHNQPQHF
>TRBJ2-5|TRBV5-1|once|TRBD2
TGCGCCAGCAGCTTTGGCGCCCTAGCGGGAGAAGAGACCCAGTACTTC
CASSFGALAGEETQYF
>TRBJ2-7|TRBV4-1|-|-
TGCGCCAGCTCCAGATTCCGAGGCCCCTACGAGCAGTACTTC
CASSRFRGPYEQYF
>TRBJ2-7|TRBV19|-|-
TGTGCCAGTAGTATAGATGTCGGATCCTACGAGCAGTACTTC
CASSIDVGSYEQYF
>TRBJ2-1|TRBV30|few|TRBD2
TGTGCCTGGGATACGTTCCCGGGACTAGCGGGCAATGAGCAGTTCTTC
CAWDTFPGLAGNEQFF
>TRBJ2-3|TRBV5-4|-|-
TGTGCCAGCAGCTTGGCCGCGAAAACCAGCACAGATACGCAGTATTTT
CASSLAAKTSTDTQYF
>TRBJ1-5|TRBV7-2|-|-
TGTGCCAGCAGCTCCGAGGGGACCAGCAATCAGCCCCAGCATTTT
CASSSEGTSNQPQHF
>TRBJ2-2|TRBV6-1|-|-
TGTGCCAGCAGTAAAACGACTGAACCCTCCGGGGAGCTGTTTTTT
CASSKTTEPSGELFF
>TRBJ2-7|TRBV5-6|-|-
TGTGCCAGCAGCGCATACTTTTACGATGTAAGCGGGCGATCCTACGAGCAGTACTTC
CASSAYFYDVSGRSYEQYF
>TRBJ2-3|TRBV28|-|-
TGTGCCAGCAGTTTAGAGGTGAGGGATACGCAGTATTTT
CASSLEVRDTQYF
>TRBJ1-3|TRBV18|-|TRBD1
TGTGCCAGCTCACCACCTGCGGGACAGCTCTCTGGAAACACCATATATTTT
CASSPPAGQLSGNTIYF
>TRBJ2-7|TRBV4-1|-|TRBD2
TGCGCCAGCAGCCAAGGCAGACTAGCGGGAGCGGATGAGCAGTACTTC
CASSQGRLAGADEQYF
>TRBJ2-7|TRBV6-1|-|-
TGTGCCAGCAGGGCTCGGCCAGGTCTCTCCTACGAGCAGTACTTC
CASRARPGLSYEQYF
>TRBJ2-7|TRBV14|few|-
TGTGCCAGCAGTCAAAGCTACGAGCAGTACTTC
CASSQSYEQYF
>TRBJ2-7|TRBV5-1|-|TRBD1
TGCGCCAGCAGCTTTACAGGGGATGTCTACGAGCAGTACTTC
CASSFTGDVYEQYF
>TRBJ1-4|TRBV7-9|-|-
TGTGCCAGCAGCTCCCACAGGGACCCTAATGAAAAACTGTTTTTT
CASSSHRDPNEKLFF
>TRBJ2-1|TRBV7-2|-|TRBD2
TGTGCCAGCAGCTTGACTCTAGCGGGAGGGCCTCGGAATAAGCAGTTCTTC
CASSLTLAGGPRNKQFF
>TRBJ1-1|TRBV28|-|-
TGTGCCAGCAGTTTATTACTACGAGGGAACACTGAAGCTTTCTTT
CASSLLLRGNTEAFF
>TRBJ2-1|TRBV10-3|many|TRBD2
TGTTCTTCAGCGGGAGCAAACAATGAGCAGTTCTTC
CSSAGANNEQFF
>TRBJ2-2|TRBV18|once|-
TGTGCCAGCTCACCAAGGGGGGGCAGTGACACCGGGGAGCTGTTTTTT
CASSPRGGSDTGELFF
>TRBJ2-1|TRBV6-4|-|TRBD2
TGTGCCAGCAGTGTCGGGACTAGCGGTAACAATGAGCAGTTCTTC
CASSVGTSGNNEQFF
>TRBJ2-5|TRBV7-9|many|-
TGTGCCAGCAGCGAACTGGACAAATCCGGGTTTCAGGAGACCCAGTACTTC
CASSELDKSGFQETQYF
>TRBJ2-3|TRBV11-3|-|-
TGTGCCAGCAGCTTGGGGTGGGAGGCAGATACGCAGTATTTT
CASSLGWEADTQYF
>TRBJ2-3|TRBV10-1|-|-
TGCGCCAGCAGTGAGAGCAGGGCAACAGATACGCAGTATTTT
CASSESRATDTQYF
>TRBJ2-5|TRBV6-6|once|-
TGTGCCAGCGGGCAGCAAGAGACCCAGTACTTC
CASGQQETQYF
>TRBJ2-7|TRBV7-9|-|TRBD2
TGTGCCAGCAGCCTAGGCTCAGGACTAGCGAGCTACGAGCAGTACTTC
CASSLGSGLASYEQYF
>TRBJ2-7|TRBV7-9|-|TRBD1
TGTGCCAGCAGCTTAGTAGGACAGGGATACGAGCAGTACTTC
CASSLVGQGYEQYF
>TRBJ2-5|TRBV7-6|-|-
TGTGCCAGCAGCTTAGGGTCAACCCGGGGAGAGACCCAGTACTTC
CASSLGSTRGETQYF
>TRBJ2-5|TRBV7-9|-|-
TGTGCCAGCAGCTTAGGGTGGGGTGCGACCAACCAAGAGACCCAGTACTTC
CASSLGWGATNQETQYF
>TRBJ2-7|TRBV18|-|-
TGTGCCAGCTCACCCCAGGGATACGGCGAGCAGTACTTC
CASSPQGYGEQYF
>TRBJ2-3|TRBV4-3|-|TRBD1
TGCGCCAGCAGCCAGGGGACAGGGTTTTTGGATACGCAGTATTTT
CASSQGTGFLDTQYF
>TRBJ1-1|TRBV6-9|-|-
TGTGCCAGCAGTTCAGGGTTTAAGCCCGAAGCTTTCTTT
CASSSGFKPEAFF
>TRBJ1-2|TRBV19|-|TRBD1
TGTGCCAGCCGACAGGGGGCTGGGAACTATGGCTACACCTTC
CASRQGAGNYGYTF
>TRBJ1-2|TRBV7-9|few|-
TGTGCCAGCAGCTATCAGTTTGACTATGGCTACACCTTC
CASSYQFDYGYTF
>TRBJ1-2|TRBV28|-|TRBD1
TGTGCCAGCAGGCCCGACAGGGGCGTGAGCTATGGCTACACCTTC
CASRPDRGVSYGYTF
>TRBJ2-7|TRBV18|once|TRBD2
TGTGCCAGCTCACCCTCCGGGACTAGCAACAACGAGCAGTACTTC
CASSPSGTSNNEQYF
>TRBJ2-3|TRBV5-1|once|TRBD2
TGCGCCAGCAGCTTCCGAGGGACTAGCGGCACAGATACGCAGTATTTT
CASSFRGTSGTDTQYF
>TRBJ2-3|TRBV14|-|-
TGTGCCAGCAGCGAGTCTCACGGCTTTCCCGCGCAGTATTTT
CASSESHGFPAQYF
>TRBJ2-7|TRBV19|-|-
TGTGCCAGTAGTGGGTTAACCTACGAGCAGTACTTC
CASSGLTYEQYF
>TRBJ2-7|TRBV15|-|TRBD1
TGTGCCACCAGCAAGGACAGGGGAGGCTACGAGCAGTACTTC
CATSKDRGGYEQYF
>TRBJ1-2|TRBV11-2|-|TRBD1
TGTGCCAGCAGCTGGTCGGGGACAGGGAGCTATGGCTACACCTTC
CASSWSGTGSYGYTF
>TRBJ2-4|TRBV20-1|-|-
TGCAGTGCACAGAAAAACATTCAGTACTTC
CSAQKNIQYF
>TRBJ1-2|TRBV6-1|-|-
TGTGTAACCTCGCAGGGGAAGTGGGTCGGCTACACCTTC
CVTSQGKWVGYTF
>TRBJ1-1|TRBV7-3|-|-
TGTGCCAGCAGCGAGGGGAACACTGAAGCTTTCTTT
CASSEGNTEAFF
>TRBJ2-1|TRBV7-9|-|-
TGTGCCAGCAGCTTAGTGGGGGGACTGGCCTACAATGAGCAGTTCTTC
CASSLVGGLAYNEQFF
>TRBJ1-1|TRBV5-1|-|-
TGCGCCAGCAGCGCGACTTTCACGGACACTGAAGCTTTCTTT
CASSATFTDTEAFF
>TRBJ2-3|TRBV6-4|once|TRBD2
TGTGCCAGCAGTGACCACGGGAGGTCAAATACGCAGTATTTT
CASSDHGRSNTQYF
>TRBJ1-2|TRBV5-1|-|-
TGCGCCAGCAGCTTGGCTCCCGACAGCAACTATGGCTACACCTTC
CASSLAPDSNYGYTF